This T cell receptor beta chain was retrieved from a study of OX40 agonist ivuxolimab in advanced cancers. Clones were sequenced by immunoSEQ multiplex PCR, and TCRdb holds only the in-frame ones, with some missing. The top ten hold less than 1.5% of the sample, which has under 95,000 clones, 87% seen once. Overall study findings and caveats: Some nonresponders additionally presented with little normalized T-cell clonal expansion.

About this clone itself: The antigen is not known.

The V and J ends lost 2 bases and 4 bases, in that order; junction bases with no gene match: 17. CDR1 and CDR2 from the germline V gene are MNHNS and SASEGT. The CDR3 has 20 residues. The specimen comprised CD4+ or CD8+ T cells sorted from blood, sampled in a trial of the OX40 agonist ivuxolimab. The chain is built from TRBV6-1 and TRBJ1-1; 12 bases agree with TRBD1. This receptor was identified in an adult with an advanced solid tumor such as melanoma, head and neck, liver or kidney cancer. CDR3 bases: TGTGCCAGCAGTGAAAGTGGGACAGGGGGCCTTGTTGGCCTGAGCACTGAAGCTTTCTTT. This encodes CASSESGTGGLVGLSTEAFF.